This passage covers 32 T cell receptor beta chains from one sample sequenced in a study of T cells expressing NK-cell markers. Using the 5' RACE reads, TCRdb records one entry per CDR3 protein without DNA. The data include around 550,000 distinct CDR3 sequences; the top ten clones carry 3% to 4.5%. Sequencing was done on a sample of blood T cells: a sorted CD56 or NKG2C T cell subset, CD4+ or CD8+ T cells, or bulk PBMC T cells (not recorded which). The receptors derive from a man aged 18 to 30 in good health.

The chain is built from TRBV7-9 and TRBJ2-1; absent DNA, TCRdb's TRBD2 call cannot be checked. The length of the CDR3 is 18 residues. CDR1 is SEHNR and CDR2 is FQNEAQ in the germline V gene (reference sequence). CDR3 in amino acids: CASSLEGRLAGDYNEQFF.

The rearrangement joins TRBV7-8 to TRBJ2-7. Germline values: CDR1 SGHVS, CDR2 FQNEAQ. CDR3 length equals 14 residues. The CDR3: CASSYQEITYEQYF.

The CDR3 loop is CASSLYPSGRAIANEQFF. This sequence joins TRBV11-2 and TRBJ2-1; absent DNA, TCRdb's TRBD2 call cannot be checked. CDR3 length equals 18 residues. The germline gives CDR1 SGHAT, CDR2 FQNNGV.

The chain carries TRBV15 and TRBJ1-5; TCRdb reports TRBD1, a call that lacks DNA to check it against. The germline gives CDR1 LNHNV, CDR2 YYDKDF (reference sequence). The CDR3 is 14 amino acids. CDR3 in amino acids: CATSSETGGQPQHF.

The CDR3 here is CASSLPTGGGTHNSPLHF. V and J are TRBV11-2 and TRBJ1-6; TCRdb's assignment of TRBD1 cannot be checked, as there is no DNA. This CDR3 contains 18 residues. Germline CDR1 SGHAT, CDR2 FQNNGV.

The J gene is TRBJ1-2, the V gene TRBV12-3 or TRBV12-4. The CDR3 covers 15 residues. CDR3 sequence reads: CASTQGEGFNYGYTF.

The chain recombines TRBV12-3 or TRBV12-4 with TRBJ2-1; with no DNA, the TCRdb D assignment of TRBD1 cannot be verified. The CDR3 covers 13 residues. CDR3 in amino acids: CASSFDRADEQFF.

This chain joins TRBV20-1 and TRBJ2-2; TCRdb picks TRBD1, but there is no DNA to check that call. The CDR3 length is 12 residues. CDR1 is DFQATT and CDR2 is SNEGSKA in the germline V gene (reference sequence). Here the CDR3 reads CSALGPSGELFF.

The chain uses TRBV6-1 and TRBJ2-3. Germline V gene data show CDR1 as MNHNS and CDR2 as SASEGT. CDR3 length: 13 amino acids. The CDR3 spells CASRESVPDTQYF.

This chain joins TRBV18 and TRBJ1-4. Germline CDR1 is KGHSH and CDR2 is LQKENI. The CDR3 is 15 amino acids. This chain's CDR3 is CASSPQGGDFVKLFF.

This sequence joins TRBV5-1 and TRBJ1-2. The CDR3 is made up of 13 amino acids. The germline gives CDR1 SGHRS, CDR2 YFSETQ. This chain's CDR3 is CASRRRDNYGYTF.

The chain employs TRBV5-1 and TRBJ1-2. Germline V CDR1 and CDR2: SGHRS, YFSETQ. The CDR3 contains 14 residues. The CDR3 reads CASSLAEGANPYTF.

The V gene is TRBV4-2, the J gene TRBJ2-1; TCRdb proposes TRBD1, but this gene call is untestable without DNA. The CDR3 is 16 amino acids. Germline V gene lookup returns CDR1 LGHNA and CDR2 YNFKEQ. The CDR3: CASSQILKGPYNEQFF.

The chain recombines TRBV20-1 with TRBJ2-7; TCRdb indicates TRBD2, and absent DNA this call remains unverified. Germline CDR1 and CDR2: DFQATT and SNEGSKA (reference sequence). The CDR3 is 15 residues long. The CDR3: CSASDTSGSVYEQYF.

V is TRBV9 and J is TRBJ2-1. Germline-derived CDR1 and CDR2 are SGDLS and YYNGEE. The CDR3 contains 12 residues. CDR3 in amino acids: CASSSSSSEQFF.

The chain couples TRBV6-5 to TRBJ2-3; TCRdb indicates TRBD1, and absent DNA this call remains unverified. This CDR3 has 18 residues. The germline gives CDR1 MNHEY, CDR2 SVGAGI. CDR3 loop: CASSYFHLGGASTDTQYF.

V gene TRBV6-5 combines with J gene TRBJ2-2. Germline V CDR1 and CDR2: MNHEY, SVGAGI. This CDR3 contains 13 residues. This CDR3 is CASSYSNSGELFF.

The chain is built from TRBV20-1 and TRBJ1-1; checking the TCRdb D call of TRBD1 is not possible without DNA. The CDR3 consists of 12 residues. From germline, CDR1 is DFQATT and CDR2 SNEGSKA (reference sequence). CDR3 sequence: CSARGDSTEAFF.

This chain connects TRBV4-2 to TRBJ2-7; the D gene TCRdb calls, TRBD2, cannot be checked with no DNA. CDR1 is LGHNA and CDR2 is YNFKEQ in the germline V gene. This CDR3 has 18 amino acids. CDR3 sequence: CASSQEYPGPSNPYEQYF.

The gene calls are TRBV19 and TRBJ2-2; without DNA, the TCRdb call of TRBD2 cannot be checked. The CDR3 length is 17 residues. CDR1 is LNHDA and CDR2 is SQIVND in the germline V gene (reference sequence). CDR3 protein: CASSRERDVANTGELFF.

The CDR3 protein is CASSSSELAGADTQYF. The chain carries TRBV12-3 or TRBV12-4 and TRBJ2-3; there is no DNA to check the TCRdb D call of TRBD2. The CDR3 runs 16 residues.

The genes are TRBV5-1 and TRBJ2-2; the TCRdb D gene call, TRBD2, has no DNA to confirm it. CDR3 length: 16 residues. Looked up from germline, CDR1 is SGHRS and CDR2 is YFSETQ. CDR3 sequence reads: CASSLLRDSGTGELFF.

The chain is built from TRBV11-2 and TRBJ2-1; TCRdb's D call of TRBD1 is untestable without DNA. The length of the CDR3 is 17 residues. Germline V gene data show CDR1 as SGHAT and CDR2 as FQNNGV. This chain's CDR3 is CASSSPDRVGVGNEQFF.

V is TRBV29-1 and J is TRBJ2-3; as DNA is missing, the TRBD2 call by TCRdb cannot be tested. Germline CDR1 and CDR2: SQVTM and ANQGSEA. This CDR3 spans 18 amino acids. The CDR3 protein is CSAFSGQLRLAGLDTQYF.

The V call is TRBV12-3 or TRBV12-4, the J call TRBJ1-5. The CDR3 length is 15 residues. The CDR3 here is CASSFVLGSNQPQHF.

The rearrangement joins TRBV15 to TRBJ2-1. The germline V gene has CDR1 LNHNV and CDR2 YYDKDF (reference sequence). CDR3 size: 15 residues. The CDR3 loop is CATSRPVGSGNEQFF.

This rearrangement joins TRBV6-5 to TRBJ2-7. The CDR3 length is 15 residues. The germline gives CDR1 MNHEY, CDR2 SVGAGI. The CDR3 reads CASSYFLEIGYEQYF.

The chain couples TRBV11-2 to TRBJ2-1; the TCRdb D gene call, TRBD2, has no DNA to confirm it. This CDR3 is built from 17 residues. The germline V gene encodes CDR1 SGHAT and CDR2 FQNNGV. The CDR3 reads CASSLIGLAGAYNEQFF.

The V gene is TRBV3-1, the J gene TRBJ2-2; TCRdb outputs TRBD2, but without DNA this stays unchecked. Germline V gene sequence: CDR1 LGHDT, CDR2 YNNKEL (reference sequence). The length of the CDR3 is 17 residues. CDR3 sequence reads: CASSRGTSGMGGGELFF.

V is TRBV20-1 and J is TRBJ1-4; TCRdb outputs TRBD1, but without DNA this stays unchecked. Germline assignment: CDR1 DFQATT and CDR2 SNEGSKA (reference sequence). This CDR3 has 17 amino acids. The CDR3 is CSAREPRGAAANEKLFF.

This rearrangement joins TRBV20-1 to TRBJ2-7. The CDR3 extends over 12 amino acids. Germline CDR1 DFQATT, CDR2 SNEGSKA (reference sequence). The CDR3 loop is CSVLGQAYEQYF.

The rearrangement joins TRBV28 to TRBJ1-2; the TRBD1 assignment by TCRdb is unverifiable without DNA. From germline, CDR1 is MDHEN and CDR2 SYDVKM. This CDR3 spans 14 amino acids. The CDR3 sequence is CASSPTGGTDGYTF.